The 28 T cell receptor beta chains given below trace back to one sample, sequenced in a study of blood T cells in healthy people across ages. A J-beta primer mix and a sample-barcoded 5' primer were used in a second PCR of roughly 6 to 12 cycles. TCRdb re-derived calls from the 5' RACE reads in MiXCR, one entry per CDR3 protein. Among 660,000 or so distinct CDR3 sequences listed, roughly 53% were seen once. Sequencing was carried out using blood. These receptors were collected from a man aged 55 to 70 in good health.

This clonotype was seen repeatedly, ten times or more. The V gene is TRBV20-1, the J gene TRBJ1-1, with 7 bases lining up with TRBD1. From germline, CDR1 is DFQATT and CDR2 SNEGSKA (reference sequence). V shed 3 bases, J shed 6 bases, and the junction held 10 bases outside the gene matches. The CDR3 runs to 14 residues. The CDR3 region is CSASPGQLGAEAFF. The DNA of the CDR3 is TGCAGTGCTAGCCCGGGACAGCTGGGGGCTGAAGCTTTCTTT.

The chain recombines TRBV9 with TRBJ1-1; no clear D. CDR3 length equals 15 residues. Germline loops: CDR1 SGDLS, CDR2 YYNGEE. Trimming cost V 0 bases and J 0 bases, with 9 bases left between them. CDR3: CASSVGPAMNTEAFF. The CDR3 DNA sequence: TGTGCCAGCAGCGTAGGGCCCGCAATGAACACTGAAGCTTTCTTT.

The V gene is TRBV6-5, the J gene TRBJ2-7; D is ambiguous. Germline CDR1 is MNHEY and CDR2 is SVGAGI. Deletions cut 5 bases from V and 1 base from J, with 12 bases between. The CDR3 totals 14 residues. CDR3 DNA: TGTGCCAGCAGTAAAACGGGTGTTTCCTACGAGCAGTACTTC. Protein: CASSKTGVSYEQYF.

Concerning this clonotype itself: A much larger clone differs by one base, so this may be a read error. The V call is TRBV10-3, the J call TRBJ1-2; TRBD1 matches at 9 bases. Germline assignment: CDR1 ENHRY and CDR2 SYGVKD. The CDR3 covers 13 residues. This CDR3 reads CASRGDRVYDYTF. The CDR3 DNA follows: TGTGCCAGCAGGGGGGACAGGGTTTATGACTACACCTTC.

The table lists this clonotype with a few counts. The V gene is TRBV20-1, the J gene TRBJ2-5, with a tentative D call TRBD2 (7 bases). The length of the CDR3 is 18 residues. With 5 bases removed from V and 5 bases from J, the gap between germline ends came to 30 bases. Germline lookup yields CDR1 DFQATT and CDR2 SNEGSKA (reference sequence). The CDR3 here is CSAGGVPTGGILKETQYF. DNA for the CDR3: TGCAGTGCTGGGGGGGTACCGACAGGAGGGATCCTCAAGGAGACCCAGTACTTC.

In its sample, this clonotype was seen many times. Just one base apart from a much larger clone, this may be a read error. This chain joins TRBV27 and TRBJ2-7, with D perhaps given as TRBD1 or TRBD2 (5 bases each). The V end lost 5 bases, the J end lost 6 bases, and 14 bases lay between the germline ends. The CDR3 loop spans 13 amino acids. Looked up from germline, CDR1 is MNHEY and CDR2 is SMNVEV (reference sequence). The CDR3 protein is CASSVWGTGEQYF. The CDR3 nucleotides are TGTGCCAGCAGTGTATGGGGGACGGGCGAGCAGTACTTC.

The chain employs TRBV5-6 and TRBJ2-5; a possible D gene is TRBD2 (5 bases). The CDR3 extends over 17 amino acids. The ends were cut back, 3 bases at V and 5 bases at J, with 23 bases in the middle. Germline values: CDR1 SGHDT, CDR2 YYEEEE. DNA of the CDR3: TGTGCCAGCAGCTCATGGACCATCGGACTGGCTGGGGAGACCCAGTACTTC. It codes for CASSSWTIGLAGETQYF.

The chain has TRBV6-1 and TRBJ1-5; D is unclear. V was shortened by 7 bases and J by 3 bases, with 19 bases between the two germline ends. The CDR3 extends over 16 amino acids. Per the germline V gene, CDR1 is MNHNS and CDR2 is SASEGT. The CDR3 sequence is CASKNRAPTDNQPQHF. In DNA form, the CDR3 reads TGTGCCAGCAAAAACCGGGCTCCAACCGACAATCAGCCCCAGCATTTT.

CDR3: CSAKPDDSGMGETQYF. CDR3 DNA: TGCAGTGCTAAACCGGATGACTCAGGGATGGGAGAGACCCAGTACTTC. The rearrangement links TRBV20-1 to TRBJ2-5; tentatively, D is TRBD1 (5 bases). CDR3 size: 16 residues. The V and J ends lost 4 bases and 4 bases respectively, with 22 bases between them. Germline values: CDR1 DFQATT, CDR2 SNEGSKA (reference sequence).

CDR3 protein: CSASGVSGGYTF. The CDR3 DNA is TGCAGTGCTTCAGGGGTTTCCGGCGGCTACACCTTC. This rearrangement joins TRBV20-1 to TRBJ1-2; maybe TRBD1 (6 bases). V was cut by 5 bases and J by 8 bases, with 15 bases left in between. CDR3 length: 12 residues. Germline V gives CDR1 DFQATT, CDR2 SNEGSKA (reference sequence).

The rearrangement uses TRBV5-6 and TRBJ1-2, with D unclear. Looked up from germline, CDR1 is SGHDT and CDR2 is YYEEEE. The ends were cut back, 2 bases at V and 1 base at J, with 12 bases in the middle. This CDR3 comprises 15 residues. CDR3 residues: CASSLLGGGNYGYTF. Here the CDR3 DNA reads TGTGCCAGCAGCTTACTGGGTGGTGGTAACTATGGCTACACCTTC. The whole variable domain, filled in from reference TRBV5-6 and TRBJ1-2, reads DAGVTQSPTHLIKTRGQQVTLRCSPKSGHDTVSWYQQALGQGPQFIFQYYEEEERQRGNFPDRFSGHQFPNYSSELNVNALLLGDSALYLCASSLLGGGNYGYTFGSGTRLTVV.

In nucleotides, the CDR3 is TGTGCCAGCAGCCAACTCTTATCGGGAGGGGCTAGCACAGATACGCAGTATTTT. It yields the protein CASSQLLSGGASTDTQYF. The chain carries TRBV4-2 and TRBJ2-3, with 8 bases that match TRBD2. Germline values: CDR1 LGHNA, CDR2 YNFKEQ. J was trimmed by 0 bases and V by 2 bases; bases with no gene match: 10. The CDR3 length is 18 residues.

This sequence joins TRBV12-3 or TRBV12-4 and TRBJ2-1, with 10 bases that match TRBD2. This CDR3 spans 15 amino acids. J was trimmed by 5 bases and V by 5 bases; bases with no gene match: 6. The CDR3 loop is CASSPSGGIHNEQFF. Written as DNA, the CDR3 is TGTGCCAGCAGTCCTAGCGGGGGAATACACAATGAGCAGTTCTTC.

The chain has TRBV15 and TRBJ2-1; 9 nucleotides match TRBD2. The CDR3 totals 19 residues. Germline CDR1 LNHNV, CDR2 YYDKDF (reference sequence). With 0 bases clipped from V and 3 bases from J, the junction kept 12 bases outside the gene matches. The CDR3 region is CATSRDRQSGGRVYNEQFF. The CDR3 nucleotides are TGTGCCACCAGCAGAGATCGGCAAAGCGGGGGGAGGGTCTACAATGAGCAGTTCTTC.

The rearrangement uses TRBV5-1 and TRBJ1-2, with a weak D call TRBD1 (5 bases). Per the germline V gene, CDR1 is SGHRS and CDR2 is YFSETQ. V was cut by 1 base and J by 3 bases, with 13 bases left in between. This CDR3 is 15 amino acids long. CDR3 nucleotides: TGCGCCAGCAGCTTGCAGCAGGGACGTGACTATGGCTACACCTTC. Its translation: CASSLQQGRDYGYTF.

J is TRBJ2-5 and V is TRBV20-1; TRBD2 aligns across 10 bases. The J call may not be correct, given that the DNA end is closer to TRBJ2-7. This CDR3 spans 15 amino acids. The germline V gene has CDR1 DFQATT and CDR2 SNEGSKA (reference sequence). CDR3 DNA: TGCAGTGCTGAGGGAGCTAGCGGGAGACAATACGAGCAGTACTTC. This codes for CSAEGASGRQYEQYF.

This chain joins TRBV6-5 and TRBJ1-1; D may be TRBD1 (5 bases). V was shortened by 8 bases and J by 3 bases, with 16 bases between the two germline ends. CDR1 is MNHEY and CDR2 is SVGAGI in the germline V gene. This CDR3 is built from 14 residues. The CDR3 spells CASGPRDRYTEAFF. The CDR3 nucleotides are TGTGCCAGCGGGCCTCGGGACCGGTACACTGAAGCTTTCTTT.

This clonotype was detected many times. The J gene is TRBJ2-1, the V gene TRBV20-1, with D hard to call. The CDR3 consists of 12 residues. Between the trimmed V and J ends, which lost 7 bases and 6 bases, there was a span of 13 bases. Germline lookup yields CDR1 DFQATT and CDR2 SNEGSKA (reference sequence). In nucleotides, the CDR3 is TGCAGTGTTGGCGGCCCCTCCAATGAGCAGTTCTTC. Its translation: CSVGGPSNEQFF.

DNA of the CDR3: TGCGCCAGCAGCTTGGGGACAGGGTCCGACACCGGGGAGCTGTTTTTT. This codes for CASSLGTGSDTGELFF. The rearrangement uses TRBV5-1 and TRBJ2-2; 8 nucleotides agree with TRBD1. This CDR3 has 16 amino acids. Germline CDR1 and CDR2: SGHRS and YFSETQ. Trimming removed 0 bases from V and 3 bases from J; junction bases left unmatched: 4. The full variable domain, completed using reference TRBV5-1 and TRBJ2-2, is KAGVTQTPRYLIKTRGQQVTLSCSPISGHRSVSWYQQTPGQGLQFLFEYFSETQRNKGNFPGRFSGRQFSNSRSEMNVSTLELGDSALYLCASSLGTGSDTGELFFGEGSRLTVL.

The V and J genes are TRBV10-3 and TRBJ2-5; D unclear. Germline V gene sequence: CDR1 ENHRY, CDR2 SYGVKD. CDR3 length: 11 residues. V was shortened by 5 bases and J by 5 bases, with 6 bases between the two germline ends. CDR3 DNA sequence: TGTGCCATCAGTACCGGGGAGACCCAGTACTTC. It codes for CAISTGETQYF.

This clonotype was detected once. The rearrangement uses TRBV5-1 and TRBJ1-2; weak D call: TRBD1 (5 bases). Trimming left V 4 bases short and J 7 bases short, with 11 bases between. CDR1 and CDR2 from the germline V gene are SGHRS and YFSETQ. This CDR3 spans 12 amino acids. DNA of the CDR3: TGCGCCAGCAGCACCACCAGGGCTGGCTACACCTTC. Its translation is CASSTTRAGYTF.

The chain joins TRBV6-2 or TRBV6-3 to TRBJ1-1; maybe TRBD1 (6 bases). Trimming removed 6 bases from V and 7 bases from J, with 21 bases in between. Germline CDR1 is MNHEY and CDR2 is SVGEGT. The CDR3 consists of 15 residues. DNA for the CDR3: TGTGCCAGCAGGGAGTCGGGGGGCGGCCCGGATGAAGCTTTCTTT. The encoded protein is CASRESGGGPDEAFF.

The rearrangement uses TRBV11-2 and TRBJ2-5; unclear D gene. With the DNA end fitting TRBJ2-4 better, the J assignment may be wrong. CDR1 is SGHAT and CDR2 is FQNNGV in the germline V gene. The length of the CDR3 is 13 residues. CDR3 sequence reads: CASSTPRENIQYF. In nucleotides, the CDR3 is TGTGCCAGCAGCACCCCTCGGGAAAACATTCAGTACTTC.

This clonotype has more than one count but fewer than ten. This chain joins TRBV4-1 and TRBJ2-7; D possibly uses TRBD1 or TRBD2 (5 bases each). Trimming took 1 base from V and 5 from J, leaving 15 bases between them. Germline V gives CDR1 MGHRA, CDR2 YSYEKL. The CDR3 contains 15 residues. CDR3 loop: CASSQVNRFGDEQYF. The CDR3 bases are TGCGCCAGCAGCCAAGTGAACAGGTTCGGGGACGAGCAGTACTTC.

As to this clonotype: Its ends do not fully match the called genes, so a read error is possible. CDR3 in amino acids: CTSSLEGTGEYEQYF. The CDR3 region has the DNA TGCACCAGCAGCTTGGAAGGGACAGGGGAGTACGAGCAGTACTTC. The chain couples TRBV5-1 to TRBJ2-7; TRBD1 matches at 10 bases. The CDR3 totals 15 residues. Per the germline V gene, CDR1 is SGHRS and CDR2 is YFSETQ.

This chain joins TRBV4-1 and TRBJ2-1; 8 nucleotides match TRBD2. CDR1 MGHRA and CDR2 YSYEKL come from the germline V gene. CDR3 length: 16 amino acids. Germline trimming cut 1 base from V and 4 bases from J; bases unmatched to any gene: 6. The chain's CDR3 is CASSQGSQRGYNEQFF. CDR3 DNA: TGCGCCAGCAGCCAAGGGTCCCAGCGGGGGTACAATGAGCAGTTCTTC.

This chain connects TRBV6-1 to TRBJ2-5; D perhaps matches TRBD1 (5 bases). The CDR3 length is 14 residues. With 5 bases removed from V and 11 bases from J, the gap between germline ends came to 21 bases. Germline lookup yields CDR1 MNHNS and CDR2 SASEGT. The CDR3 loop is CASSWGDRYDEQYF. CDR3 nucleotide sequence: TGTGCCAGCAGTTGGGGTGACAGATACGATGAGCAGTACTTC.

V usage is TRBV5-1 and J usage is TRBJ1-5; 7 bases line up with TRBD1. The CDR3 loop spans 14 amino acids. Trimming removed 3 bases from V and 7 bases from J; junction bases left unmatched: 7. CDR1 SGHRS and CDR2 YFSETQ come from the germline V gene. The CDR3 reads CASSSTGLDQPQHF. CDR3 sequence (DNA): TGCGCCAGCAGCTCGACAGGGTTAGACCAGCCCCAGCATTTT.